The present entry profiles one T cell receptor beta chain with its context. With 2 bases removed from V and 1 base from J, the gap between germline ends came to 11 bases. The length of the CDR3 is 15 residues. Germline CDR1 and CDR2: KGHSH and LQKENI. Method: immunoSEQ multiplex PCR; TCRdb's copy keeps in-frame clones and lacks some. The sample gives about 170,000 clones, around 79% of which show up once; 19% is in the top ten. These data come from a study of blood T cell repertoires in COVID-19. This chain connects TRBV18 to TRBJ1-1, with D possibly being TRBD1 (5 bases). The source material was PBMCs or T cells enriched from blood (not recorded which). This clonotype originated in a woman aged 70 to 79 in a cohort exposed to, infected with or recovered from COVID-19 (not recorded which). CDR3 sequence reads: CASSPMGGANTEAFF. CDR3 DNA sequence: TGTGCCAGCTCACCAATGGGGGGAGCGAACACTGAAGCTTTCTTT. The full variable domain, rest sourced from reference TRBV18 and TRBJ1-1, is NAGVMQNPRHLVRRRGQEARLRCSPMKGHSHVYWYRQLPEEGLKFMVYLQKENIIDESGMPKERFSAEFPKEGPSILRIQQVVRGDSAAYFCASSPMGGANTEAFFGQGTRLTVV.